This T cell receptor (beta chain) derives from a study of T cells after posttransplantation cyclophosphamide. The trim removed 1 base at V and 0 bases at J, leaving 8 bases unmatched. The CDR3 is made up of 16 amino acids. Germline V gene sequence: CDR1 GTSNPN, CDR2 SVGIG (reference sequence). The table came from immunoSEQ multiplex PCR; TCRdb's copy has only in-frame clones and leaves some out. The sample lists roughly 49,000 clones, about 86% seen once, with roughly 2.8% in the top ten. This clonotype was sampled from a man aged 25 to 40 with a blood cancer, CMV-positive, and with a related stem cell donor. The chain uses TRBV30 and TRBJ2-5; 7 nucleotides align to TRBD1. The sample consisted of PBMCs. CDR3 region: CAWSARQGWYQETQYF. The CDR3 DNA reads as TGTGCCTGGAGTGCCAGACAGGGCTGGTACCAAGAGACCCAGTACTTC.